This TCR beta chain was identified in a study of PD-L1 blockade in urothelial cancer. Study-level background: Males with bladder-origin urothelial cancer made up about 90% of the roughly 29 patients. A median of about 140,000 T cells was found in the blood samples.

V lost 1 base and J 0 bases, leaving 8 bases between the germline ends. The CDR3 covers 15 residues. The germline V gene has CDR1 SGHDT and CDR2 YYEEEE. The repertoire was sequenced with immunoSEQ multiplex PCR; TCRdb's copy has only in-frame clones and lacks some. The data hold about 51,000 clones, with approximately 86% observed a single time. The chain joins TRBV5-6 to TRBJ1-3; D uncertain. This receptor was obtained from a man in his 60s with urothelial cancer. This specimen was PBMCs, taken around atezolizumab (anti-PD-L1) treatment. The CDR3 coding sequence is TGTGCCAGCAGCTTGCGACGACTCTCTGGAAACACCATATATTTT. Translation gives CASSLRRLSGNTIYF.